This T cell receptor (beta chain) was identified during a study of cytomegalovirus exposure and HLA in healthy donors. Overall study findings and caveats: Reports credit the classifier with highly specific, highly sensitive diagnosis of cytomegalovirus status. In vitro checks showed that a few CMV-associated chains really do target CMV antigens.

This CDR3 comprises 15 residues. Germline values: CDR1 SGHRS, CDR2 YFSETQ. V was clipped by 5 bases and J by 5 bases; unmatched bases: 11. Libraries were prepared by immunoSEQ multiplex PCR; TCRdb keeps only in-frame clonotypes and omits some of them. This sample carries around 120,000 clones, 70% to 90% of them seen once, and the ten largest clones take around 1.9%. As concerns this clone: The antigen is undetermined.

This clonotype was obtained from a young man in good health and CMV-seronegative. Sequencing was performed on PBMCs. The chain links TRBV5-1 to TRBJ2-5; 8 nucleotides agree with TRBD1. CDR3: CASSRIGQGYETQYF. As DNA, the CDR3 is TGCGCCAGCAGTCGCATAGGACAGGGATACGAGACCCAGTACTTC.